The 24 T cell receptor beta chains given below trace back to one sample, sequenced in a study of spatial heterogeneity in lung cancer. Time point specified: sample taken at primary tumor resection. Whole RNA came from tumor, nontumor lung or frozen PBMC and was sequenced without being sorted. TCRdb analysed the 5' RACE reads with MiXCR anew, one entry per CDR3 protein. The data contain over 25,000 distinct CDR3 sequences, approximately 8.4% of them singletons. The sample was PBMCs, taken at surgery. These receptors came from a female donor with early-stage non-small cell lung cancer.

Ten or more counts support this clonotype. The genes are TRBV2 and TRBJ1-2; D remains ambiguous. The CDR3 covers 13 residues. CDR1 and CDR2 (germline): SNHLY, FYNNEI. Trimming removed 3 bases at V and 4 bases at J, with 9 bases between. CDR3 DNA sequence: TGTGCCAGCAGTGATCAAGGGAGCTATGGCTACACCTTC. Translated, it gives CASSDQGSYGYTF.

This clonotype was counted many times. The rearrangement uses TRBV7-9 and TRBJ1-4; possible D gene TRBD1, 6 bases. V was clipped by 1 base and J by 1 base, with 10 bases between them. In germline, CDR1 is SEHNR, CDR2 FQNEAQ (reference sequence). The CDR3 loop spans 16 amino acids. The CDR3 sequence: CASSLDTGKTNEKLFF. CDR3 in DNA: TGTGCCAGCAGCTTAGACACAGGGAAAACTAATGAAAAACTGTTTTTT.

This clonotype came up a few times. The rearrangement uses TRBV18 and TRBJ1-1; D is unclear. Germline CDR1 reads KGHSH; CDR2 reads LQKENI. CDR3 length: 12 residues. V lost 2 bases, J lost 5 bases, and 6 bases lay in between. Here the CDR3 reads CASSPGVTEAFF. The CDR3 DNA reads TGTGCCAGCTCACCAGGGGTAACTGAAGCTTTCTTT.

There are many counts of this clonotype. The CDR3 loop reads CASSLASGTKAEAFF. For the CDR3, the DNA is TGTGCCAGCAGCTTAGCATCCGGGACAAAAGCTGAAGCTTTCTTT. The chain carries TRBV7-9 and TRBJ1-1; D possibly corresponds to TRBD1 (6 bases). Germline values: CDR1 SEHNR, CDR2 FQNEAQ (reference sequence). Between the trimmed V and J ends, which lost 0 bases and 6 bases, there was a span of 14 bases. The CDR3 covers 15 residues.

This clonotype has ten or more counts. The chain carries TRBV29-1 and TRBJ2-5; maybe TRBD1 (7 bases). With 6 bases removed from V and 5 bases from J, the gap between germline ends came to 13 bases. Germline assignment: CDR1 SQVTM and CDR2 ANQGSEA. This CDR3 contains 12 residues. The CDR3 DNA reads TGCAGCGTCCCAGGGGGGTTCGAGACCCAGTACTTC. Protein sequence: CSVPGGFETQYF.

The sample holds many counts of this clonotype. The chain carries TRBV7-9 and TRBJ1-2; 8 positions agree with TRBD1. After removal of 7 bases from V and 0 bases from J, the junction contained 4 bases not matched to a gene. Looked up from germline, CDR1 is SEHNR and CDR2 is FQNEAQ (reference sequence). The CDR3 is made up of 14 amino acids. The CDR3: CASTTGGANYGYTF. The DNA of the CDR3 is TGTGCCAGCACCACAGGGGGGGCTAACTATGGCTACACCTTC.

This clonotype was observed at least ten times. This sequence joins TRBV20-1 and TRBJ1-5; D ambiguous. Trimming took 6 bases from V and 4 from J, leaving 13 bases between them. This CDR3 region has 13 residues. From germline, CDR1 is DFQATT and CDR2 SNEGSKA (reference sequence). The CDR3 DNA sequence: TGCAGTGCACGAGGCACGGGAAATCAGCCCCAGCATTTT. Protein product: CSARGTGNQPQHF.

This clonotype has a count of ten or more. The chain joins TRBV28 to TRBJ1-1, with D uncertain. Trimming pared 5 bases from V and 0 bases from J, leaving 13 bases between. The germline V gene encodes CDR1 MDHEN and CDR2 SYDVKM. This CDR3 contains 15 residues. Here the CDR3 reads CASSPRTVMNTEAFF. CDR3 nucleotides: TGTGCCAGCAGTCCCCGGACGGTAATGAACACTGAAGCTTTCTTT.

The table lists this clonotype with a few counts. The CDR3 DNA reads as TGTGCCAGCAGTCCCCTGCCAGGGGGCTGGGAGCAAGAGACCCAGTACTTC. It codes for CASSPLPGGWEQETQYF. The V call is TRBV12-3 or TRBV12-4, the J call TRBJ2-5, with 8 bases identical to TRBD1. With V trimmed by 5 bases and J by 2 bases, 13 bases remained unmatched. This CDR3 is built from 17 residues.

The chain uses TRBV6-5 and TRBJ2-1; D is uncertain. The CDR3 runs to 16 residues. Germline assignment: CDR1 MNHEY and CDR2 SVGAGI. The germline V and J ends were trimmed by 6 bases and 0 bases, with 15 bases remaining between them. CDR3 region: CASSLQSATSYNEQFF. CDR3 DNA: TGTGCCAGCAGCCTCCAAAGCGCGACCTCCTACAATGAGCAGTTCTTC.

There are many counts of this clonotype. The chain couples TRBV6-6 to TRBJ2-1; 11 nucleotides match TRBD2. The CDR3 totals 14 residues. The V and J ends lost 6 bases and 10 bases, in that order; junction bases with no gene match: 8. Looked up from germline, CDR1 is MNHNY and CDR2 is SVGAGI (reference sequence). The CDR3 bases are TGTGCCAGCAGGGAACTAGCGGGAGCTGGCGAGCAGTTCTTC. Translating gives CASRELAGAGEQFF.

This chain uses TRBV7-2 with TRBJ1-4, with no clear D. The CDR3 totals 13 residues. V gave up 2 bases and J gave up 7 bases, with 8 bases separating them. Germline assignment: CDR1 SGHTA and CDR2 FQGNSA. The CDR3 sequence is CASSLRVAEKLFF. The CDR3 nucleotides are TGTGCCAGCAGCTTAAGGGTCGCTGAAAAACTGTTTTTT.

At least ten counts were recorded for this clonotype. The chain joins TRBV11-2 to TRBJ1-3, with unresolved D. Germline V gene lookup returns CDR1 SGHAT and CDR2 FQNNGV. CDR3 length equals 15 residues. The V and J ends lost 7 bases and 0 bases respectively, with 13 bases between them. The CDR3 here is CASKGWGSSGNTIYF. The CDR3 DNA is TGTGCCAGCAAGGGATGGGGAAGCTCTGGAAACACCATATATTTT.

This clonotype has a count of ten or more. The chain has TRBV12-3 or TRBV12-4 and TRBJ2-1, with D unresolved. The CDR3 covers 16 residues. V lost 7 bases and J lost 5, with 21 bases in between. CDR3 sequence: CASTLGRRQSNNEQFF. CDR3 sequence (DNA): TGTGCCAGCACCCTGGGCCGGCGCCAGTCAAACAATGAGCAGTTCTTC.

At least ten counts were recorded for this clonotype. This sequence joins TRBV20-1 and TRBJ2-1; 9 positions agree with TRBD2. V was clipped by 3 bases and J by 2 bases; unmatched bases: 14. Looked up from germline, CDR1 is DFQATT and CDR2 is SNEGSKA (reference sequence). The CDR3 loop spans 18 amino acids. As DNA, the CDR3 is TGCAGTGCTAGTGGACTCGGTTATAGCGGGAGTACCTACAATGAGCAGTTCTTC. It codes for CSASGLGYSGSTYNEQFF.

This clonotype has a count of ten or more. This chain links TRBV18 with TRBJ1-4; D gene uncertain. CDR3 length equals 15 residues. Trimming took off 1 base at V and 8 bases at J, with 14 bases between the two ends. Germline CDR1 KGHSH, CDR2 LQKENI. DNA for the CDR3: TGTGCCAGCTCACCACGGGTCGGCGCGGACGAAAAACTGTTTTTT. This sequence encodes CASSPRVGADEKLFF.

The chain joins TRBV2 to TRBJ2-5; 7 bases match TRBD1. CDR3 length: 16 residues. Germline loops: CDR1 SNHLY, CDR2 FYNNEI. The V segment lost 0 bases and the J segment 5 bases; nucleotides outside the gene matches: 9. The CDR3, as DNA: TGTGCCAGCAGTGAAGCGCTAGGGGGCGCGTCGGAGACCCAGTACTTC. Its protein product is CASSEALGGASETQYF.

The chain combines TRBV20-1 with TRBJ2-5; 9 nucleotides align to TRBD1. Losses at the gene ends were 5 bases for V and 2 bases for J; bases not matched to a gene: 15. Germline V lookup: CDR1 DFQATT, CDR2 SNEGSKA (reference sequence). The CDR3 has 17 amino acids. The CDR3 loop is CSAFPRTGETPQETQYF. The CDR3 bases are TGCAGTGCTTTTCCCCGGACAGGGGAAACGCCTCAAGAGACCCAGTACTTC.

This clonotype was observed many times. The chain links TRBV29-1 to TRBJ2-3; 12 positions match TRBD2. In germline, CDR1 is SQVTM, CDR2 ANQGSEA. This CDR3 comprises 14 residues. The J segment lost 2 bases and the V segment lost 7 bases, leaving 4 bases of the junction unmatched. CDR3: CSGGTSGFTDTQYF. DNA for the CDR3: TGCAGCGGTGGGACTAGCGGGTTCACAGATACGCAGTATTTT.

The chain uses TRBV5-1 and TRBJ2-7; D call uncertain. The V gene's germline CDR1 is SGHRS and CDR2 YFSETQ. This CDR3 contains 12 residues. Trimming left V 4 bases short and J 6 bases short, with 11 bases between. CDR3: CASSLFGSEQYF. CDR3 DNA: TGCGCCAGCAGCCTTTTCGGATCCGAGCAGTACTTC.

This clonotype was seen a few times. The chain is built from TRBV12-3 or TRBV12-4 and TRBJ1-1; perhaps TRBD1 as D (6 bases). The CDR3 is made up of 14 amino acids. V was pared by 5 bases and J by 4 bases, with 14 bases between. The CDR3 sequence is CASSLNRVVTEAFF. CDR3 DNA sequence: TGTGCCAGCAGTCTGAACAGGGTTGTCACTGAAGCTTTCTTT.

This clonotype was seen many times. The J gene is TRBJ2-2, the V gene TRBV7-9; possibly TRBD2 for D (5 bases). V gave up 1 base and J gave up 0 bases, with 6 bases separating them. CDR1 SEHNR and CDR2 FQNEAQ come from the germline V gene (reference sequence). The CDR3 is made up of 15 amino acids. The CDR3 reads CASSLGGTNTGELFF. CDR3 nucleotide sequence: TGTGCCAGCAGCTTAGGAGGGACGAACACCGGGGAGCTGTTTTTT.

CDR3 sequence: CSITKGASLTDTQYF. The CDR3 DNA is TGCAGTATCACGAAGGGGGCCAGTCTCACAGATACGCAGTATTTT. V gene TRBV20-1 combines with J gene TRBJ2-3, with TRBD1 identical over 7 bases. CDR3 length: 15 residues. V lost 8 bases and J lost 2; bases outside the gene matches: 13. Germline V gene sequence: CDR1 DFQATT, CDR2 SNEGSKA (reference sequence).

The table lists this clonotype with many counts. The rearrangement uses TRBV7-2 and TRBJ2-3; 10 bases are shared with TRBD1. Germline-derived CDR1 and CDR2 are SGHTA and FQGNSA. The trim removed 6 bases at V and 4 bases at J, leaving 10 bases unmatched. The CDR3 loop spans 16 amino acids. In DNA form, the CDR3 reads TGTGCCAGCAGGGGGATCAGGGACAGGGGTGCAGATACGCAGTATTTT. Translating gives CASRGIRDRGADTQYF.